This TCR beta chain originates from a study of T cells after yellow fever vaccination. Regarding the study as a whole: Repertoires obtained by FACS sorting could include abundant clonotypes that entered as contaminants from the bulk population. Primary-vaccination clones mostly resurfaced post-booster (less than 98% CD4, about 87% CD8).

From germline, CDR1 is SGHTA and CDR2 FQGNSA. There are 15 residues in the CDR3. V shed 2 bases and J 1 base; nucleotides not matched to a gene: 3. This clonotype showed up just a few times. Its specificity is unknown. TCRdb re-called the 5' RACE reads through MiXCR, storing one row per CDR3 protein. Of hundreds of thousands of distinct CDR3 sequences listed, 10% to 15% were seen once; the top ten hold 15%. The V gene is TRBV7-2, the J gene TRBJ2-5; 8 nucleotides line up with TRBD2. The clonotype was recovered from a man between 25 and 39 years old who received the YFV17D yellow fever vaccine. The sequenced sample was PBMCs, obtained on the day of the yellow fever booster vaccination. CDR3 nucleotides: TGTGCCAGCAGCTTAACGGGAGGGCCCCAAGAGACCCAGTACTTC. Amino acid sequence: CASSLTGGPQETQYF.